These 14 T cell receptor beta chains came from one sample sequenced in a study of long-term antiretroviral therapy in people with HIV (dated by TCRdb to the early 2020s). Sequencing of the TRB variable region was done with the immunoSEQ hsTCRB v3.0 assay at survey level resolution. Sourced from immuneACCESS, this table was stored by TCRdb with only in-frame sequences that have V and J called. A share of the clones is absent; for the studies checked, an unresolved V gene accounts for under half, and the remainder has no known explanation. The table for this sample lists some 14,000 clones; 70% to 85% of them were counted only once. The ten largest make up around 17% of the sample. Sequenced material: unsorted PBMCs, taken just before starting antiretroviral therapy. The receptors derive from a man between 35 and 55 years old with HIV.

This clone has just one count. The chain links TRBV30 to TRBJ2-2; possible D gene TRBD1, 6 bases. The CDR3 is 15 residues long. The V gene lost 8 bases and the J gene lost 6 bases, with 22 bases spanning the gap. In germline, CDR1 is GTSNPN, CDR2 SVGIG (reference sequence). The CDR3 protein is CAKGPGGTPAGELFF. DNA for the CDR3: TGTGCCAAAGGACCGGGTGGGACACCCGCCGGGGAGCTGTTTTTT.

The V and J genes are TRBV5-1 and TRBJ2-1; D remains unclear. The CDR3 runs to 12 residues. Germline V gene data show CDR1 as SGHRS and CDR2 as YFSETQ. Between the trimmed V and J ends, which lost 4 bases and 13 bases, there was a span of 15 bases. The CDR3 region is CASSAPGPLQFF. Written as DNA, the CDR3 is TGCGCCAGCAGCGCTCCCGGCCCACTACAGTTCTTC.

The gene calls are TRBV15 and TRBJ2-3; 7 bases fit TRBD2. This CDR3 contains 17 residues. V shed 3 bases, J shed 2 bases, and the junction held 11 bases outside the gene matches. Looked up from germline, CDR1 is LNHNV and CDR2 is YYDKDF (reference sequence). The CDR3 loop is CATSSPSGTTDTDTQYF. The CDR3 DNA follows: TGTGCCACCAGCAGCCCTTCCGGGACTACCGACACAGATACGCAGTATTTT.

The chain recombines TRBV7-9 with TRBJ2-7, with 8 bases matching TRBD2. CDR3 length equals 12 residues. CDR1 and CDR2 (germline): SEHNR, FQNEAQ (reference sequence). The V gene end was trimmed by 5 bases and the J gene end by 5 bases; junction bases not matched to a gene: 2. The CDR3 DNA follows: TGTGCCAGCAGCCGGGGGGGCAACGAGCAGTACTTC. It is translated as CASSRGGNEQYF.

The chain employs TRBV9 and TRBJ2-7; 9 bases match TRBD1. V shed 0 bases and J 5 bases; nucleotides not matched to a gene: 3. Germline assignment: CDR1 SGDLS and CDR2 YYNGEE. The CDR3 is made up of 14 amino acids. The CDR3 nucleotides read TGTGCCAGCAGCGTAGGGGACAGGGCCCACGAGCAGTACTTC. Protein sequence: CASSVGDRAHEQYF. Together with reference TRBV9 and TRBJ2-7, the CDR3 gives the full variable domain: DSGVTQTPKHLITATGQRVTLRCSPRSGDLSVYWYQQSLDQGLQFLIQYYNGEERAKGNILERFSAQQFPDLHSELNLSSLELGDSALYFCASSVGDRAHEQYFGPGTRLTVT.

The V call is TRBV14, the J call TRBJ2-5, with 8 bases matching TRBD1. CDR3 length: 18 residues. V shed 0 bases, J shed 9 bases, and the junction held 18 bases outside the gene matches. Germline assignment: CDR1 SGHDN and CDR2 FVKESK. In DNA form, the CDR3 reads TGTGCCAGCAGCCAAGACGTGCCTTTGGACAGGGCCCCCTTGGCCCAGTACTTC. This encodes CASSQDVPLDRAPLAQYF.

This chain joins TRBV9 and TRBJ2-2, with D perhaps matching TRBD2 (7 bases). Germline loops: CDR1 SGDLS, CDR2 YYNGEE. This CDR3 contains 16 residues. V lost 6 bases and J 4 bases, leaving 19 bases between the germline ends. The CDR3 DNA follows: TGTGCCAGCACCCCATGGGGGGGGCCTAGCACCGGGGAGCTGTTTTTT. Its protein product is CASTPWGGPSTGELFF.

This chain connects TRBV6-5 to TRBJ1-1; 10 positions match TRBD1. The ends lost 5 bases at V and 2 bases at J; junction bases unmatched: 2. This CDR3 is 14 amino acids long. The germline V gene has CDR1 MNHEY and CDR2 SVGAGI. CDR3 sequence reads: CASSGTGVNTEAFF. DNA of the CDR3: TGTGCCAGCAGTGGGACAGGGGTAAACACTGAAGCTTTCTTT.

J is TRBJ2-2 and V is TRBV11-2; 8 nucleotides line up with TRBD1. The CDR3 contains 16 residues. Trimming at V came to 5 bases and at J to 7 bases, leaving 12 bases not matched to a gene. Germline assignment: CDR1 SGHAT and CDR2 FQNNGV. Here the CDR3 DNA reads TGTGCCAGCAGCAGACGCCCAGGACAGGGCGACGGGGAGCTGTTTTTT. The encoded protein is CASSRRPGQGDGELFF.

The chain employs TRBV19 and TRBJ1-2, with a tentative D call TRBD1 (5 bases). In germline, CDR1 is LNHDA, CDR2 SQIVND (reference sequence). CDR3 length equals 13 residues. The V and J ends lost 6 bases and 2 bases respectively, with 10 bases between them. CDR3 amino acids: CASRPRDNYGYTF. In nucleotides, the CDR3 is TGTGCCAGTAGACCCCGGGACAACTATGGCTACACCTTC.

The chain employs TRBV5-4 and TRBJ2-7; D not certain. There are 13 residues in the CDR3. Germline assignment: CDR1 SGHNT and CDR2 YYREEE (reference sequence). V lost 7 bases, J lost 0 bases, and 11 bases lay in between. CDR3 residues: CASGTPGSYEQYF. The CDR3 DNA sequence: TGTGCCAGCGGAACCCCAGGCTCCTACGAGCAGTACTTC.

V gene TRBV5-1 combines with J gene TRBJ1-1; D not resolved. The CDR3 extends over 12 amino acids. CDR1 and CDR2 (germline): SGHRS, YFSETQ. Trimming shortened V by 4 bases and J by 7 bases, and 11 bases separated the two germline ends. The CDR3 DNA reads as TGCGCCAGCAGCATCGGGTGGGGTGAAGCTTTCTTT. Translating it yields CASSIGWGEAFF.

The chain combines TRBV4-1 with TRBJ2-1, with 14 bases lining up with TRBD2. CDR1 and CDR2 from the germline V gene are MGHRA and YSYEKL. The CDR3 sequence is 19 residues long. After removal of 2 bases from V and 0 bases from J, the junction contained 6 bases not matched to a gene. CDR3 sequence (DNA): TGCGCCAGCAGCCAACCGGGACTAGCGGGGGAAAGCTCCTACAATGAGCAGTTCTTC. It is translated as CASSQPGLAGESSYNEQFF.

This chain uses TRBV4-1 with TRBJ2-5; TRBD1 agrees at 7 bases. Germline loops: CDR1 MGHRA, CDR2 YSYEKL. This CDR3 has 13 residues. V was clipped by 2 bases and J by 4 bases; unmatched bases: 1. CDR3 sequence: CASSQRDRETQYF. The CDR3 nucleotides read TGCGCCAGCAGCCAACGGGACAGAGAGACCCAGTACTTC.